The T cell receptor (beta chain) described here comes from a study of OX40 agonist ivuxolimab in advanced cancers. Findings and limits, study-wide: Some nonresponders additionally presented with little normalized T-cell clonal expansion.

The germline CDR1 and CDR2 sequences are LGHNA and YNFKEQ. V was shortened by 0 bases and J by 3 bases, with 3 bases between the two germline ends. CDR3 size: 12 residues. Points on this clone: What it binds is unknown.

Clones were read by immunoSEQ multiplex PCR, and TCRdb kept only the in-frame ones, dropping some. The sample carries 68,000 or so clones, more than 80% recorded once. The chain carries TRBV4-2 and TRBJ2-7; D is unresolved. The clonotype originates from an adult with an advanced solid tumor such as melanoma, head and neck, liver or kidney cancer. Specimen: CD4+ or CD8+ T cells sorted from blood, collected in a trial of the OX40 agonist ivuxolimab. Here the CDR3 reads CASSQEGYEQYF. The CDR3 nucleotides read TGTGCCAGCAGCCAAGAGGGCTACGAGCAGTACTTC.